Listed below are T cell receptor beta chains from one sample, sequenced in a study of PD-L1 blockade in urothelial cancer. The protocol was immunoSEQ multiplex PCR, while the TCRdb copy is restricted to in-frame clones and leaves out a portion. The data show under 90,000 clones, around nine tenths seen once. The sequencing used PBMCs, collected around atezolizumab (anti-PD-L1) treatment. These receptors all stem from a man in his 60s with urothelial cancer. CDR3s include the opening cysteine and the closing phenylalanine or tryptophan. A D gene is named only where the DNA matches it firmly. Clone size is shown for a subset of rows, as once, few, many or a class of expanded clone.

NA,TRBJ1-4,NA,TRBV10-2,TGCGCCAGCAGGGGATTGAGAGACAGCAATGAAAAACTGTTTTTT,CASRGLRDSNEKLFF
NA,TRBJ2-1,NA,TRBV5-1,TGCGCCAGCTCTCCCCTACAGGGTGGTGGTGAGCAGTTCTTC,CASSPLQGGGEQFF
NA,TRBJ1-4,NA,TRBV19,TGTGCCAGTAGTCCCCCTTCAGGTGCGACTAATGAAAAACTGTTTTTT,CASSPPSGATNEKLFF
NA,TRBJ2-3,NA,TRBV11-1,TGTGCCAGCAGCCCCCGGAGGGTGGATACGCAGTATTTT,CASSPRRVDTQYF
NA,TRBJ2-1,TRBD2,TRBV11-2,TGTGCCAGCAGCTTAGCTAGCGGGAACAATGAGCAGTTCTTC,CASSLASGNNEQFF
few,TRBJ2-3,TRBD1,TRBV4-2,TGTGCCTCTTCGGGACAGGGAATTGATACGCAGTATTTT,CASSGQGIDTQYF
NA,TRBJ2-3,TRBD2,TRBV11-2,TGTGCCAGCAGCCCGGGACTACTTTCCTCCACAGATACGCAGTATTTT,CASSPGLLSSTDTQYF
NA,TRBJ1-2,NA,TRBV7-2,TGTGCCAGCAGCTTAGCCCAGGGTAGCAATGGCTACACCTTC,CASSLAQGSNGYTF
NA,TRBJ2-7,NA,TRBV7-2,TGTGCCAGCAGCTTTTCGGGGGTAGGGCAGTACTTC,CASSFSGVGQYF
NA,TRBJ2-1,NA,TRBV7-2,TGTGCCAGCAGCCCCCGACGGGACAATGAGCAGTTCTTC,CASSPRRDNEQFF
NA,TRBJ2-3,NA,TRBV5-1,TGCGCCAGCAGCTTGGGACGGGGTCGGTCAGATACGCAGTATTTT,CASSLGRGRSDTQYF
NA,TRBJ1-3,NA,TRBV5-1,TGCGCCAGCAACTTGTTGGACAGCGCTGGAAACACCATATATTTT,CASNLLDSAGNTIYF
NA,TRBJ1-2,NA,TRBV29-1,TGCAGCGCCAATTTACGAGGTCCTAACTATGGCTACACCTTC,CSANLRGPNYGYTF
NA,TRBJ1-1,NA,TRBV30,TGTGCCTGGAACAGCAACACTGAAGCTTTCTTT,CAWNSNTEAFF
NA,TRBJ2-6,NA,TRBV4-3,TGCGCCAGCAGTCAACAGGGTGCTGGGGCCAACGTCCTGACTTTC,CASSQQGAGANVLTF
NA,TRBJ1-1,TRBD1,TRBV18,TGTGCCAGCTCACCGACCGGGACAGGGGGCGGAGTAGACGCTGAAGCTTTCTTT,CASSPTGTGGGVDAEAFF
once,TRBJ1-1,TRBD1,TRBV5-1,TGCGCCAGCAGCCTACGCCAGGGGGCCGGCACTGAAGCTTTCTTT,CASSLRQGAGTEAFF
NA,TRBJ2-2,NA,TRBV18,TGTGCCAGCTCCTCGGACAGCACCGGGGAGCTGTTTTTT,CASSSDSTGELFF
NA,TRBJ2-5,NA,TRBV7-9,TGTGCCAGCAGCTTTCCTACAAGCGGGACAGGATCACAAGAGACCCAGTACTTC,CASSFPTSGTGSQETQYF
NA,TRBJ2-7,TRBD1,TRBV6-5,TGTGCCAGCAGTTCCCCGGGACAGGGGTCCTACGAGCAGTACTTC,CASSSPGQGSYEQYF
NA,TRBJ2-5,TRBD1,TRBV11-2,TGTGCCAGCAGCTTAGCCGGGTACAGGGGGCTGGAGACCCAGTACTTC,CASSLAGYRGLETQYF
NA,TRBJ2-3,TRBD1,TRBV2,TGTGCCAGCAGTGAACCGCCGGGACAGTCAAGTTCAGATACGCAGTATTTT,CASSEPPGQSSSDTQYF
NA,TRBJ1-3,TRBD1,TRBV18,TGTGCCAGCTCACCGACCGGGACAGGTGGAAACACCATATATTTT,CASSPTGTGGNTIYF
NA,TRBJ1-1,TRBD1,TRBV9,TGTGCCAGCAGCGTAGGACAGGGGACTGAAGCTTTCTTT,CASSVGQGTEAFF
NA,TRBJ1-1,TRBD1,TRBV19,TGTGCCAGTAGTACGCGACAGGGTTGGACTGAAGCTTTCTTT,CASSTRQGWTEAFF
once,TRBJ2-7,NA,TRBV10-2,TGCGCCAGCAGTGAACCCGGGGTGATAACCTACGAGCAGTACTTC,CASSEPGVITYEQYF
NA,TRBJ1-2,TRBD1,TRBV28,TGTGCCAGCACACCGACAGGGGGCCTGAACTATGGCTACACCTTC,CASTPTGGLNYGYTF
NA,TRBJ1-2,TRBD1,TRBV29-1,TGCAGCGTTGGAGTCACGGACAGGGAAAATGGCTACACCTTC,CSVGVTDRENGYTF
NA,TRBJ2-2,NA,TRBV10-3,TGTGCCATCAGTGAACTCAGTGAATCTTGGACAATGAACACCGGGGAGCTGTTTTTT,CAISELSESWTMNTGELFF
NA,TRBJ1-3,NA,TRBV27,TGTGCCAGCAGTTTATCGGTGGGGGGGAACTCTGGAAACACCATATATTTT,CASSLSVGGNSGNTIYF
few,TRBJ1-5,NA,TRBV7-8,TGTGCCAGCAGCTTGGCTACAGGGAAGCCCCAGCATTTT,CASSLATGKPQHF
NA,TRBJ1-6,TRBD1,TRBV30,TGTGCCTGGAGGGGGACAGGGGGCCCTTCACCCCTCCACTTT,CAWRGTGGPSPLHF
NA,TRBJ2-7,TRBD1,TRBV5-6,TGTGCCAGCAGGAGGACAGGGAGAGCCTACGAGCAGTACTTC,CASRRTGRAYEQYF
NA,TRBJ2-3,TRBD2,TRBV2,TGTGCCAGCAGTGTCGATAGCGGGGGCACAGATACGCAGTATTTT,CASSVDSGGTDTQYF
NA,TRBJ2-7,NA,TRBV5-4,TGTGCCAGCAGCTTCGGTTCAGGGGGGTCCTACGAGCAGTACTTC,CASSFGSGGSYEQYF
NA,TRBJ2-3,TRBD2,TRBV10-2,TGCGCCAGGACCCCCGGGAGTGGCGGGAGGGCCCCAGATACGCAGTATTTT,CARTPGSGGRAPDTQYF
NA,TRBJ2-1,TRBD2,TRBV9,TGTGCCAGCAGCGTAGCCCCTTCCCTAGCGGGAGGGGACAATGAGCAGTTCTTC,CASSVAPSLAGGDNEQFF
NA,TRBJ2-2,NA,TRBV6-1,TGTGCCAGCATTTTAGCCGGGACGAACACCGGGGAGCTGTTTTTT,CASILAGTNTGELFF
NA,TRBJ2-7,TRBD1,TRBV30,TGTGCCTGTAAGACAAGACAGGGTATGTCCTACGAGCAGTACTTC,CACKTRQGMSYEQYF
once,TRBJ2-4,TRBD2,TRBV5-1,TGCGCCAGCAGCTTGGGTACTAGCGGGGGGATTCTCATTCAGTACTTC,CASSLGTSGGILIQYF
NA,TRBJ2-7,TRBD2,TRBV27,TGTGCCAGCAGTCCGTTAACTAGCGGGAGGTCCTACGAGCAGTACTTC,CASSPLTSGRSYEQYF
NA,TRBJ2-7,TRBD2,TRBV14,TGTGCCAGCAGCCAAGACCTTGTAGCGGGAGCCTACGAGCAGTACTTC,CASSQDLVAGAYEQYF
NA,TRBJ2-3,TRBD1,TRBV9,TGTGCCAGCAGCGGACAGGGGGCGACCGGGGATACGCAGTATTTT,CASSGQGATGDTQYF
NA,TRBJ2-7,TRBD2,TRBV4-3,TGCGCCAGCAGCCAAGAGACTAGCGGGGTCTACGAGCAGTACTTC,CASSQETSGVYEQYF
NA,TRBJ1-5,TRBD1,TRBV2,TGTGCCAGCAGTGATCGGACAGGGAACAATCAGCCCCAGCATTTT,CASSDRTGNNQPQHF
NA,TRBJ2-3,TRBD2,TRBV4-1,TGCGCCAGCAGCCAAGATCGGGGAGCGGGGGGATACACAGATACGCAGTATTTT,CASSQDRGAGGYTDTQYF
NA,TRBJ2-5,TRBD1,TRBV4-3,TGCGCCAGCAGCCAAGGGACAGGAGAGACCCAGTACTTC,CASSQGTGETQYF
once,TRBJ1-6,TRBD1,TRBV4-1,TGCGCCAGCAGCCCCCCGGGACAGTTAAATTCACCCCTCCACTTT,CASSPPGQLNSPLHF
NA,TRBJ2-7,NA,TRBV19,TGTGCCAGTAGTCCGGGCGGGTTCGGCGAGCAGTACTTC,CASSPGGFGEQYF
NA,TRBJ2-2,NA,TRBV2,TGTGCCAGCATGGAGGACTACCCGAACACCGGGGAGCTGTTTTTT,CASMEDYPNTGELFF
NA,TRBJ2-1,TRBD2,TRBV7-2,TGTGCCAGCAGCTTGGGGACTAGGGAACTGGCGTTCTTC,CASSLGTRELAFF
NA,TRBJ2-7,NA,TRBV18,TGTGCCAGCTCACCGCCCGGAGCCTCCGAGCAGTACTTC,CASSPPGASEQYF